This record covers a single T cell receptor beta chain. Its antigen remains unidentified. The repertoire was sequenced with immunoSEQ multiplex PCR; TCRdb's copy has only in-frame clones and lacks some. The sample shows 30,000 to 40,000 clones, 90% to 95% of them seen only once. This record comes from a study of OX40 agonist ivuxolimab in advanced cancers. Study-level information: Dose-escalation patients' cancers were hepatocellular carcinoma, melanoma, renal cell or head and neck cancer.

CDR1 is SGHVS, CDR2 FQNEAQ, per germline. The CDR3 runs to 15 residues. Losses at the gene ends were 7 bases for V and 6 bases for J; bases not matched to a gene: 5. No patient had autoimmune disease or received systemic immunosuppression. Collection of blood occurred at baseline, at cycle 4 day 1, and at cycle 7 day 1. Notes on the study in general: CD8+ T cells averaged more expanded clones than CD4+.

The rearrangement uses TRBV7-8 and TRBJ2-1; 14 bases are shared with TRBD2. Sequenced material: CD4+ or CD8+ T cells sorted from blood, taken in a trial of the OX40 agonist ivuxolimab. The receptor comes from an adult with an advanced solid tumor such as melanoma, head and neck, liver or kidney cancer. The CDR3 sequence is CASTLGLAGANEQFF. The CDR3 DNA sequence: TGTGCCAGCACCCTGGGACTAGCGGGGGCCAATGAGCAGTTCTTC.